This is a list of T cell receptor beta chains from one sample in a study of monozygotic twins with inflammatory bowel disease. From the 5' RACE reads, TCRdb lists one entry per CDR3 protein and no DNA. The sample features approximately 160,000 distinct CDR3 sequences, with 7.4% in its top ten. The sequenced material came from blood. These receptors were collected from a human donor with ulcerative colitis or Crohn's disease, or a healthy co-twin of an affected twin (not recorded which). Both conserved end residues are part of each CDR3.

>TRBJ1-5|12|TRBV11-2
CASSSQGGPQHF
>TRBJ1-3|11|TRBV29-1
CSTNEGNTIYF
>TRBJ2-7|14|TRBV28
CASSPGDRSSEQYF
>TRBJ2-6|20|TRBV4-2
CASSLWVAGGSITGANVLTF
>TRBJ2-7|14|TRBV7-9
CASSGTGATYEQYF
>TRBJ2-6|17|TRBV27
CASSFYQGAEGANVLTF
>TRBJ2-7|13|TRBV20-1
CSARTGKLYEQYF
>TRBJ2-1|15|TRBV6-5
CASSLPGLAGDKQFF
>TRBJ2-7|15|TRBV7-9
CASSLARASSYEQYF
>TRBJ2-7|14|TRBV11-2
CASSLVWAYYEQYF
>TRBJ2-7|13|TRBV5-1
CASSGPGTYEQYF
>TRBJ1-2|15|TRBV29-1
CSVEDSFGRGDGYTF
>TRBJ2-6|17|TRBV20-1
CSAMEGQVYSGANVLTF
>TRBJ2-1|14|TRBV19
CASSPRPGYNEQFF
>TRBJ2-5|15|TRBV7-2
CASSPGAAFQETQYF
>TRBJ1-2|15|TRBV6-5
CASSYSAGRRGGYTF
>TRBJ1-2|12|TRBV6-5
CASSYAGSGYTF
>TRBJ1-3|16|TRBV29-1
CSVQPPGTQSGNTIYF
>TRBJ1-3|14|TRBV3-1
CASSQVGRTSTIYF
>TRBJ2-1|11|TRBV3-1
CASSQDLEQFF
>TRBJ2-1|14|TRBV5-1
CASSTPGQEGRQFF
>TRBJ2-5|15|TRBV4-2
CASSQDLRIQETQYF
>TRBJ2-3|13|TRBV19
CASADRATDTQYF
>TRBJ2-1|16|TRBV7-2
CASSFLGTGTLGEQFF
>TRBJ2-1|16|TRBV5-1
CASSFGPGQSYNEQFF
>TRBJ2-3|15|TRBV24-1
CATSETTSSTDTQYF
>TRBJ2-1|15|TRBV4-3
CASSQDAGVGGEQFF